The rows below give T cell receptor beta chains drawn from one sample of a study of cytotoxic CD8 clonotypes in ibrutinib-treated CLL. Assay: immunoSEQ multiplex PCR; the TCRdb copy retains only in-frame clones and omits some. The table lists more than 35,000 clones, 70% to 75% of them singletons. Here the sequenced sample was PBMCs, taken at disease progression, from a patient treated with ibrutinib. The receptors come from a human donor with chronic lymphocytic leukemia. Each CDR3 is given with its conserved first and last residue. D genes are given only for firm matches.

j_gene | d_gene | v_gene | CDR3aa
TRBJ1-2 | - | TRBV6-1 | CASSEAGRTYGYTF
TRBJ1-1 | - | TRBV5-1 | CASSLTTNRAEAFF
TRBJ2-1 | TRBD2 | TRBV4-2 | CAAGGTSSYNEQFF
TRBJ2-7 | TRBD2 | TRBV4-1 | CASSQTGTSFGYEQYF
TRBJ2-3 | TRBD1 | TRBV27 | CASSGQGRHTDTQYF
TRBJ2-3 | TRBD1 | TRBV7-9 | CASSFSGQTITDTQYF
TRBJ2-2 | - | TRBV4-1 | CASSQTIPNEVGAANTGELFF
TRBJ2-1 | - | TRBV5-4 | CASSSARGGSNEQFF
TRBJ2-7 | - | TRBV5-1 | CASSLGHPISYEQYF
TRBJ1-2 | - | TRBV27 | CASSLTGLGDGYTF
TRBJ1-1 | - | TRBV7-9 | CASSLHDADTEAFF
TRBJ2-7 | - | TRBV5-1 | CASSLGSVGEQYF
TRBJ2-7 | - | TRBV10-3 | CATQGRMTYEQYF
TRBJ2-3 | TRBD2 | TRBV19 | CASSASSGGPEDTQYF
TRBJ1-1 | - | TRBV2 | CASSLSMRTEAFF
TRBJ2-5 | - | TRBV5-4 | CASSPGTNQETQYF
TRBJ1-1 | - | TRBV23-1 | CASSQREVRTEAFF
TRBJ1-5 | TRBD1 | TRBV10-2 | CASSVTGDSNQPQHF
TRBJ2-1 | TRBD2 | TRBV10-3 | CAISESAAGANEQFF
TRBJ1-1 | - | TRBV7-9 | CASSFVKGTHPTEAFF
TRBJ1-1 | - | TRBV6-1 | CASSERNQGSTEAFF
TRBJ2-5 | TRBD2 | TRBV19 | CASSIESSSGETQYF
TRBJ2-5 | - | TRBV5-1 | CASSPAASLETQYF
TRBJ1-5 | TRBD1 | TRBV6-6 | CATWTGVDQPQHF
TRBJ1-2 | - | TRBV28 | CASSPRTGYTF
TRBJ2-5 | - | TRBV19 | CASSPGTIVETQYF
TRBJ1-1 | - | TRBV7-9 | CASSQRGLNTEAFF
TRBJ2-7 | - | TRBV11-2 | CASSDLTALSYEQYF
TRBJ2-3 | - | TRBV21-1 | CASSGRTSTDTQYF
TRBJ1-1 | - | TRBV16 | CASSLLRENAEAFF
TRBJ1-1 | TRBD1 | TRBV18 | CASSPSTGSTEAFF
TRBJ1-4 | - | TRBV27 | CASSFGGLTNEKLFF
TRBJ1-1 | - | TRBV7-6 | CASSWGGTNTEAFF
TRBJ1-1 | TRBD1 | TRBV7-9 | CASSSQGGHTEAFF
TRBJ1-1 | TRBD1 | TRBV19 | CASSRTGNTEAFF
TRBJ2-2 | TRBD1 | TRBV5-8 | CASSLGGQGSGELFF
TRBJ1-2 | - | TRBV19 | CASSLGASYGYTF
TRBJ1-6 | - | TRBV7-9 | CASSLAPPGDYNSPLHF
TRBJ2-3 | TRBD2 | TRBV2 | CASSNSGGTDTQYF
TRBJ1-2 | - | TRBV19 | CASSPGGGNYGYTF
TRBJ2-4 | - | TRBV4-1 | CASNKDPGAQNIQYF
TRBJ2-7 | - | TRBV5-5 | CASSWGDPYEQYF
TRBJ2-1 | TRBD1 | TRBV7-8 | CASSIGTGTPNEQFF
TRBJ2-7 | TRBD2 | TRBV27 | CASSFRRGAYEQYF
TRBJ1-2 | - | TRBV5-8 | CASSQQAYGYTF
TRBJ1-1 | - | TRBV14 | CASSLRGFGTEAFF
TRBJ1-2 | - | TRBV9 | CASSGDGSSYGYTF
TRBJ1-4 | TRBD1 | TRBV4-1 | CASSQTGATNEKLFF
TRBJ1-3 | TRBD1 | TRBV25-1 | CASSEDRGLSGNTIYF
TRBJ1-2 | TRBD1 | TRBV7-2 | CASSQDRVGYTF
TRBJ2-2 | TRBD2 | TRBV7-2 | CASSLGPGGRTGELFF
TRBJ2-7 | - | TRBV10-2 | CASRTQGEQYF
TRBJ2-5 | - | TRBV6-1 | CASSVGAETQYF
TRBJ2-4 | - | TRBV29-1 | CSARWAGENIQYF
TRBJ1-6 | - | TRBV28 | CASTGRGSPLHF